This section outlines one TCR beta chain sequence together with its context. No antigen is known for it. CD8 cells classed as naive were CD45RO-negative and positively selected for CCR7, excluding terminally differentiated effector memory CD45RA+ cells. The study drew its donors from healthy HIV-negative adults without recent acute infections or vaccinations. This sample was included in a study of shared clonotypes between healthy human individuals. Study-wide results and caveats: Compared with clonotypes that all four donors shared, non-shared clonotypes had lower generation probabilities. A limitation of the genetic and exposure-history diversity represented arose from few donors.

The CDR3 totals 13 residues. Trimming at V came to 10 bases and at J to 5 bases, leaving 10 bases not matched to a gene. Germline V gene data show CDR1 as SEHNR and CDR2 as FQNEAQ (reference sequence). Measured with immunoSEQ multiplex PCR; TCRdb has only the in-frame clones, and not every one. The sample shows hundreds of thousands of clones, roughly 98% of them seen only once. This chain uses TRBV7-9 with TRBJ2-5; 7 nucleotides line up with TRBD2. This TCR was sampled from a man in his thirties or forties in good health. Material: naive CD8+ T cells sorted from blood. The CDR3 region is CANSRGVSETQYF. In DNA form, the CDR3 reads TGTGCCAATTCCCGGGGGGTATCGGAGACCCAGTACTTC.